These 14 T cell receptor beta chains originate from one sample sequenced in a study of T cell repertoires in cytomegalovirus infection. These receptors have no identified antigens. Using its own MiXCR run on the reads, TCRdb lists one record per CDR3 protein. The sample yields roughly 180,000 distinct CDR3 sequences, about 20% seen once. This specimen consisted of CD8+ T cells from cultured PBMCs, obtained from culture after CMV antigen stimulation. These receptors were obtained from a human donor in good health (CMV status not recorded). Some clones in this sample may be carry-over from other donors' samples.

The CDR3 bases are TGCAGTGCTTTACGGAGGACAGGGGGCACTGAAGCTTTCTTT. This gives the protein CSALRRTGGTEAFF. The chain combines TRBV20-1 with TRBJ1-1, with 10 nucleotides matching TRBD1. The CDR3 length is 14 residues. The V segment lost 5 bases and the J segment 4 bases; nucleotides outside the gene matches: 7. CDR1 is DFQATT, CDR2 SNEGSKA, per germline (reference sequence).

The chain links TRBV7-2 to TRBJ1-1; 7 bases agree with TRBD1. The CDR3 loop spans 15 amino acids. Per germline, CDR1 SGHTA and CDR2 FQGNSA. V lost 5 bases and J lost 4; bases outside the gene matches: 10. This CDR3 reads CASSTGEQGGTEAFF. The DNA for the CDR3 is TGTGCCAGCAGCACAGGGGAACAGGGAGGCACTGAAGCTTTCTTT.

This clonotype has just a few counts. The rearrangement uses TRBV12-3 or TRBV12-4 and TRBJ2-7, with a tentative D call TRBD2 (6 bases). Deletions cut 5 bases from V and 4 bases from J, with 12 bases between. CDR3 length equals 13 residues. The CDR3 here is CASSSGLVYEQYF. In DNA form, the CDR3 reads TGTGCCAGCAGTAGCGGGCTCGTTTACGAGCAGTACTTC.

This clonotype was found many times. The chain couples TRBV12-3 or TRBV12-4 to TRBJ1-2; D unresolved. The CDR3 loop spans 12 amino acids. V lost 1 base and J lost 2, with 2 bases in between. The CDR3, as DNA: TGTGCCAGCAGTTTAGGCAACTATGGCTACACCTTC. This codes for CASSLGNYGYTF.

This chain uses TRBV10-1 with TRBJ2-3; TRBD2 aligns across 15 bases. The CDR3 length is 19 residues. In germline, CDR1 is WNHNN, CDR2 SYGVQD (reference sequence). The trim removed 3 bases at V and 4 bases at J, leaving 11 bases unmatched. The CDR3: CASSDPSRTSGGASDTQYF. Written as DNA, the CDR3 is TGCGCCAGCAGTGATCCCTCCCGGACTAGCGGGGGGGCCTCAGATACGCAGTATTTT.

The chain is built from TRBV7-6 and TRBJ1-1; TRBD1 is a possible D gene (5 bases). V lost 1 base and J lost 5, with 14 bases in between. Germline CDR1 and CDR2: SGHVS and FNYEAQ. This CDR3 has 15 residues. The CDR3 sequence is CASSLESGLETEAFF. The CDR3 nucleotides are TGTGCCAGCAGCTTAGAGTCAGGGCTGGAGACTGAAGCTTTCTTT.

The V and J genes are TRBV4-1 and TRBJ2-3; no clear D. CDR1 and CDR2 (germline): MGHRA, YSYEKL. V was pared by 2 bases and J by 4 bases, with 7 bases between. This CDR3 has 13 amino acids. CDR3 coding DNA: TGCGCCAGCAGCCAATTTCTCGCAGATACGCAGTATTTT. Amino acid sequence: CASSQFLADTQYF.

Only one count was recorded for this clonotype. The gene calls are TRBV7-9 and TRBJ1-5; D is perhaps TRBD1 (6 bases). Germline loops: CDR1 SEHNR, CDR2 FQNEAQ (reference sequence). There are 16 residues in the CDR3. Trimming removed 0 bases at V and 2 bases at J, with 11 bases between. CDR3: CASSLADRIGNQPQHF. The CDR3 nucleotides are TGTGCCAGCAGCTTAGCAGACAGGATAGGCAATCAGCCCCAGCATTTT.

This clonotype was picked up a small number of times. The chain links TRBV4-1 to TRBJ2-7, with D uncertain. The CDR3 spans 15 residues. V lost 0 bases and J 0 bases, leaving 9 bases between the germline ends. Germline V gene lookup returns CDR1 MGHRA and CDR2 YSYEKL. The CDR3: CASSQDHQASYEQYF. The CDR3 DNA follows: TGCGCCAGCAGCCAAGATCACCAGGCCTCCTACGAGCAGTACTTC.

This clonotype was recorded a few times. The chain links TRBV7-8 to TRBJ2-1; 8 bases map to TRBD2. Germline assignment: CDR1 SGHVS and CDR2 FQNEAQ. J was trimmed by 12 bases and V by 1 base; bases with no gene match: 11. CDR3 length: 15 residues. In DNA, the CDR3 is TGTGCCAGCAGCTTAGAACCCGGGGGGGCCCCCGGGCAGTTCTTC. Amino acids: CASSLEPGGAPGQFF.

This chain connects TRBV4-3 to TRBJ2-4, with D perhaps TRBD1 or TRBD2 (5 bases each). V lost 1 base and J lost 8, with 12 bases in between. The CDR3 extends over 14 amino acids. Germline-derived CDR1 and CDR2 are LGHNA and YSLEER. The CDR3 is CASSQVGQGDIQYF. The CDR3 region has the DNA TGCGCCAGCAGCCAAGTTGGGCAGGGAGACATTCAGTACTTC.

This clonotype came up a few times. The germline gene is not matched at one end of the junction; a read error may be the cause. This chain connects TRBV7-6 to TRBJ2-2; TRBD2 matches 10 bases. The CDR3 is made up of 16 amino acids. Germline V CDR1 and CDR2: SGHVS, FNYEAQ. DNA for the CDR3: TGTGTCAGCAGCTCCGGACTAGCGGCAAACACCGGGGAGCTGTTTTTT. It encodes CVSSSGLAANTGELFF.

The gene calls are TRBV5-4 and TRBJ1-2; D is possibly TRBD1 (5 bases). CDR3 length equals 14 residues. Germline values: CDR1 SGHNT, CDR2 YYREEE (reference sequence). With 1 base removed from V and 4 bases from J, the gap between germline ends came to 11 bases. The DNA of the CDR3 is TGTGCCAGCAGCTTGTCAGGGTCCCGCTATGGCTACACCTTC. This gives the protein CASSLSGSRYGYTF.

This clonotype was counted only a few times. V is TRBV12-3 or TRBV12-4 and J is TRBJ2-3; 9 bases fit TRBD1. This CDR3 is 19 amino acids long. V was clipped by 5 bases and J by 5 bases; unmatched bases: 20. Here the CDR3 DNA reads TGTGCCAGCAGTCTAACTCTACCGGGACAGGGTGAACACGTAGATACGCAGTATTTT. This codes for CASSLTLPGQGEHVDTQYF.